The 23 T cell receptor beta chains below were found in one sample sequenced in a study of long-term antiretroviral therapy in people with HIV. With survey level as its setting, the immunoSEQ assay was v3.0. Only in-frame clones appear in the TCRdb table, and some are missing; sequencing was by immunoSEQ multiplex PCR. Here the sample spans more than 10,000 clones, 60% to 80% being singletons. The input for sequencing was unsorted PBMCs, taken 0.5 years before starting antiretroviral therapy. Source of these receptors: a woman in her thirties or forties with HIV.

The V and J genes are TRBV7-2 and TRBJ2-2; D gene uncertain. The V gene lost 0 bases and the J gene lost 0 bases, with 8 bases spanning the gap. This CDR3 contains 16 residues. Germline assignment: CDR1 SGHTA and CDR2 FQGNSA. The DNA of the CDR3 is TGTGCCAGCAGCTTAGCGCGTAGGGCGAACACCGGGGAGCTGTTTTTT. Its protein is CASSLARRANTGELFF.

This sequence joins TRBV5-6 and TRBJ1-1; 8 bases are a match to TRBD1. The CDR3 runs to 15 residues. V dropped 4 bases and J dropped 5; count of bases not matched to a gene: 10. Looked up from germline, CDR1 is SGHDT and CDR2 is YYEEEE. CDR3 bases: TGTGCCAGCAGCCTTCGCCGGACAGGGTTGACTGAAGCTTTCTTT. Translation gives CASSLRRTGLTEAFF.

This clone was observed a single time. This chain connects TRBV18 to TRBJ1-5; a weak D match, TRBD1 (5 bases). V was shortened by 3 bases and J by 3 bases, with 15 bases between the two germline ends. CDR1 is KGHSH and CDR2 is LQKENI in the germline V gene. The CDR3 spans 16 residues. This CDR3 reads CASSPPGRTDNQPQHF. CDR3 coding DNA: TGTGCCAGCTCACCTCCGGGACGAACGGACAATCAGCCCCAGCATTTT.

V and J are TRBV7-2 and TRBJ2-1, with 10 bases that match TRBD1. CDR3 length: 16 amino acids. V lost 8 bases, J lost 7 bases, and 14 bases stayed unmatched. CDR1 and CDR2 from the germline V gene are SGHTA and FQGNSA. The CDR3 DNA is TGTGCCAGCCAAAACACCCGGGACAGGGGTTCGAATGAGCAGTTCTTC. This sequence encodes CASQNTRDRGSNEQFF.

Here the CDR3 reads CASSFLGREGYTF. CDR3 coding DNA: TGCGCCAGCAGCTTCCTGGGCAGAGAAGGCTACACCTTC. This rearrangement joins TRBV5-1 to TRBJ1-2; D is unclear. Germline values: CDR1 SGHRS, CDR2 YFSETQ. V shed 2 bases and J shed 8 bases, with 13 bases lying between them. This CDR3 comprises 13 residues. Variable domain in full (rest from reference TRBV5-1 and TRBJ1-2): KAGVTQTPRYLIKTRGQQVTLSCSPISGHRSVSWYQQTPGQGLQFLFEYFSETQRNKGNFPGRFSGRQFSNSRSEMNVSTLELGDSALYLCASSFLGREGYTFGSGTRLTVV.

This rearrangement joins TRBV15 to TRBJ2-5, with D possibly being TRBD2 (6 bases). This CDR3 has 15 residues. Germline CDR1 and CDR2: LNHNV and YYDKDF (reference sequence). The V end was cut by 0 bases, the J end by 5 bases, with 13 bases between. In DNA, the CDR3 is TGTGCCACCAGCAGAGATCCGGCGGGGATGGAGACCCAGTACTTC. It specifies CATSRDPAGMETQYF. The variable domain in full, completed from reference TRBV15 and TRBJ2-5, reads DAMVIQNPRYQVTQFGKPVTLSCSQTLNHNVMYWYQQKSSQAPKLLFHYYDKDFNNEADTPDNFQSRRPNTSFCFLDIRSPGLGDTAMYLCATSRDPAGMETQYFGPGTRLLVL.

This chain links TRBV19 with TRBJ2-1; tentatively, D is TRBD2 (5 bases). The germline V gene has CDR1 LNHDA and CDR2 SQIVND (reference sequence). With 1 base removed from V and 5 bases from J, the gap between germline ends came to 9 bases. The CDR3 has 14 residues. CDR3 in amino acids: CASSIGGINNEQFF. As DNA, the CDR3 is TGTGCCAGTAGTATAGGAGGGATCAACAATGAGCAGTTCTTC.

The V call is TRBV6-6, the J call TRBJ1-2; 9 nucleotides line up with TRBD1. The CDR3 extends over 15 amino acids. Germline V gene sequence: CDR1 MNHNY, CDR2 SVGAGI (reference sequence). J lost 4 bases, V lost 4 bases, and 7 bases had no gene match. The chain's CDR3 is CASSSTTGGFYGYTF. Written as DNA, the CDR3 is TGTGCCAGCAGTTCGACCACAGGGGGCTTCTATGGCTACACCTTC.

The V call is TRBV5-1, the J call TRBJ2-2, with 10 bases matching TRBD2. This CDR3 has 18 residues. J was trimmed by 2 bases and V by 4 bases; bases with no gene match: 11. CDR1 SGHRS and CDR2 YFSETQ come from the germline V gene. The chain's CDR3 is CASSPEPPSGGNTGELFF. CDR3 nucleotides: TGCGCCAGCAGCCCCGAACCTCCTAGCGGGGGCAACACCGGGGAGCTGTTTTTT.

The chain couples TRBV19 to TRBJ1-4; D perhaps matches TRBD1 (6 bases). CDR1 is LNHDA and CDR2 is SQIVND in the germline V gene (reference sequence). The length of the CDR3 is 15 residues. Trimming left V 3 bases short and J 4 bases short, with 12 bases between. The CDR3 nucleotides read TGTGCCAGTAGTATGCGAACAGGGTTTAATGAAAAACTGTTTTTT. Translating gives CASSMRTGFNEKLFF.

This rearrangement joins TRBV9 to TRBJ2-2; a weak D match, TRBD1 (6 bases). This CDR3 has 16 amino acids. V was cut by 0 bases and J by 3 bases, with 12 bases left in between. Germline CDR1 reads SGDLS; CDR2 reads YYNGEE. CDR3 loop: CASSVEGVGDTGELFF. DNA of the CDR3: TGTGCCAGCAGCGTAGAGGGGGTTGGGGACACCGGGGAGCTGTTTTTT. The full variable domain, completed using reference TRBV9 and TRBJ2-2, is DSGVTQTPKHLITATGQRVTLRCSPRSGDLSVYWYQQSLDQGLQFLIQYYNGEERAKGNILERFSAQQFPDLHSELNLSSLELGDSALYFCASSVEGVGDTGELFFGEGSRLTVL.

The CDR3 reads CASSHRRGLNSPLHF. The CDR3 nucleotides read TGTGCCAGCAGCCATAGGAGGGGCTTGAATTCACCCCTCCACTTT. The chain couples TRBV14 to TRBJ1-6; D is perhaps TRBD1 (5 bases). Germline lookup yields CDR1 SGHDN and CDR2 FVKESK. V lost 3 bases and J 7 bases, leaving 13 bases between the germline ends. The CDR3 loop spans 15 amino acids.

There are a few counts of this clone. The rearrangement joins TRBV11-3 to TRBJ2-7, with no clear D. CDR3 length equals 13 residues. V gave up 3 bases and J gave up 3 bases, with 9 bases separating them. Looked up from germline, CDR1 is SGHNT and CDR2 is YENEEA. CDR3 residues: CASSLVAGYEQYF. Written as DNA, the CDR3 is TGTGCCAGCAGCTTGGTTGCTGGCTACGAGCAGTACTTC.

The rearrangement joins TRBV5-4 to TRBJ1-3; perhaps TRBD1 as D (5 bases). The ends were cut back, 2 bases at V and 4 bases at J, with 16 bases in the middle. CDR1 SGHNT and CDR2 YYREEE come from the germline V gene (reference sequence). This CDR3 comprises 16 residues. The CDR3 region has the DNA TGTGCCAGCAGCTTTCGGGGCCTTCGGGGGGGAAACACCATATATTTT. It codes for CASSFRGLRGGNTIYF.

This clone was detected once. V is TRBV6-1 and J is TRBJ1-1; the match to TRBD1 covers 9 bases. The germline V gene has CDR1 MNHNS and CDR2 SASEGT. V shed 6 bases, J shed 6 bases, and the junction held 8 bases outside the gene matches. The CDR3 length is 14 residues. For the CDR3, the DNA is TGTGCCAGCAGACCAACAGGGGGCAGGGCTGAAGCTTTCTTT. Translating it yields CASRPTGGRAEAFF.

V and J are TRBV4-3 and TRBJ2-1; D is undetermined. Trimming pared 0 bases from V and 2 bases from J, leaving 8 bases between. The V gene's germline CDR1 is LGHNA and CDR2 YSLEER. The CDR3 spans 15 residues. The CDR3 bases are TGCGCCAGCAGCCAAGATTTGTCGGCCTACAATGAGCAGTTCTTC. This gives the protein CASSQDLSAYNEQFF.

J is TRBJ2-7 and V is TRBV9; 10 bases map to TRBD2. V was clipped by 5 bases and J by 5 bases; unmatched bases: 7. This CDR3 is built from 14 residues. Germline V gene data show CDR1 as SGDLS and CDR2 as YYNGEE. The chain's CDR3 is CASSPSGSTNEQYF. The CDR3 coding sequence is TGTGCCAGCAGTCCTAGCGGGAGTACGAACGAGCAGTACTTC.

The chain employs TRBV11-2 and TRBJ2-1; no firm D call. The CDR3 spans 12 residues. Germline V gene lookup returns CDR1 SGHAT and CDR2 FQNNGV. The V gene lost 1 base and the J gene lost 8 bases, with 6 bases spanning the gap. CDR3 amino acids: CASSLVIYEQFF. The DNA of the CDR3 is TGTGCCAGCAGCTTAGTTATCTATGAGCAGTTCTTC.

The chain combines TRBV19 with TRBJ1-1; 7 bases fit TRBD1. This CDR3 is 13 amino acids long. The germline CDR1 and CDR2 sequences are LNHDA and SQIVND (reference sequence). The ends lost 6 bases at V and 0 bases at J; junction bases unmatched: 1. The CDR3 reads CASRGQLNTEAFF. In nucleotides, the CDR3 is TGTGCCAGTAGGGGACAGCTGAACACTGAAGCTTTCTTT. Filled out from reference TRBV19 and TRBJ1-1, the complete variable domain reads DGGITQSPKYLFRKEGQNVTLSCEQNLNHDAMYWYRQDPGQGLRLIYYSQIVNDFQKGDIAEGYSVSREKKESFPLTVTSAQKNPTAFYLCASRGQLNTEAFFGQGTRLTVV.

The V and J genes are TRBV4-1 and TRBJ1-5, with TRBD1 matching over 10 bases. The CDR3 length is 18 residues. CDR1 is MGHRA, CDR2 YSYEKL, per germline. V lost 1 base, J lost 2 bases, and 8 bases stayed unmatched. The CDR3: CASSQAGTGDIGNQPQHF. The CDR3, as DNA: TGCGCCAGCAGCCAAGCCGGGACAGGGGATATTGGCAATCAGCCCCAGCATTTT.

The V and J genes are TRBV27 and TRBJ1-1, with D hard to call. The CDR3 loop spans 13 amino acids. The V and J ends lost 5 bases and 5 bases respectively, with 12 bases between them. The V gene's germline CDR1 is MNHEY and CDR2 SMNVEV (reference sequence). DNA of the CDR3: TGTGCCAGCAGTACCCTCCTGGGGACTGAAGCTTTCTTT. It specifies CASSTLLGTEAFF.

The V and J genes are TRBV5-4 and TRBJ1-2, with D possibly being TRBD1 (5 bases). Germline CDR1 is SGHNT and CDR2 is YYREEE (reference sequence). The CDR3 runs to 14 residues. The V end was cut by 0 bases, the J end by 4 bases, with 10 bases between. In DNA, the CDR3 is TGTGCCAGCAGCTTGGGAGGGACCAGCTATGGCTACACCTTC. The encoded protein is CASSLGGTSYGYTF.

This clone was seen a single time. V is TRBV4-2 and J is TRBJ2-5; D remains unclear. V was trimmed by 1 base and J by 2 bases, leaving 11 bases between them. The CDR3 has 15 amino acids. Germline V gives CDR1 LGHNA, CDR2 YNFKEQ. The CDR3 DNA is TGTGCCAGCAGCCAAGGCCCCGACTGGCAAGAGACCCAGTACTTC. Its translation is CASSQGPDWQETQYF.